This record concerns one T cell receptor (beta chain) sequence. Its antigen remains unknown. This sample was included in a study of Tregs in tolerant kidney transplant recipients. For the study at large: The nonmyeloablative bone marrow transplants came from related graft donors, with transient mixed chimerism.

CFSE-labeled recipient PBMCs were cultured 5 to 7 days with irradiated graft donor PBMCs, then FACS-sorted. Trimming removed 0 bases from V and 0 bases from J, with 9 bases in between. The germline V gene has CDR1 LGHNT and CDR2 FRNRAP. The length of the CDR3 is 16 residues. Using immunoSEQ multiplex PCR, the repertoire was profiled, and TCRdb retains in-frame clones only, with some absent. Of 15,000 to 17,000 clones listed, around 53% are singletons. Whole-study findings and limits: Expanding Tregs on activated donor B cells appeared to best identify donor-specific TCRbeta clones. Biological reproducibility was not directly addressed in this study.

J is TRBJ2-1 and V is TRBV12-5, with D possibly matching TRBD2 (5 bases). This TCR was recovered from a human patient who received a combined kidney and bone marrow transplant. This sample comprised CD4+ T cells from blood cultured with allogeneic cells, obtained before the transplant. CDR3 nucleotide sequence: TGTGCTAGTGGTTTGGTACGGGGAAGCTCCTACAATGAGCAGTTCTTC. Its protein product is CASGLVRGSSYNEQFF. The whole variable domain, filled in from reference TRBV12-5 and TRBJ2-1, reads DARVTQTPRHKVTEMGQEVTMRCQPILGHNTVFWYRQTMMQGLELLAYFRNRAPLDDSGMPKDRFSAEMPDATLATLKIQPSEPRDSAVYFCASGLVRGSSYNEQFFGPGTRLTVL.